The following is a TCR beta chain sequence with its context. Its antigen is still unknown. Assay used: immunoSEQ multiplex PCR; TCRdb lists only in-frame clones, some missing. The sample has approximately 77,000 clones, about 90% seen once; the top ten hold 1.5% to 2%. This specimen belongs to a study of OX40 agonist ivuxolimab in advanced cancers. Overall study results and limits: The average count of expanded clones was higher among CD8+ T cells than among CD4+.

The CDR3 runs to 14 residues. V was clipped by 0 bases and J by 2 bases, with 7 bases between them. Germline-derived CDR1 and CDR2 are SEHNR and FQNEAQ (reference sequence). The chain carries TRBV7-9 and TRBJ1-2, with D possibly TRBD1 on 5 matching bases. This clonotype originated in an adult with an advanced solid tumor such as melanoma, head and neck, liver or kidney cancer. The specimen comprised CD4+ or CD8+ T cells sorted from blood, sampled in a trial of the OX40 agonist ivuxolimab. The CDR3: CASSLAGTNYGYTF. CDR3 in DNA: TGTGCCAGCAGCTTAGCGGGGACGAACTATGGCTACACCTTC.